A single sample is the source of the 7 T cell receptor beta chains below, sequenced in a study of neurological immune-mediated disorders. Each CDR3 protein gets one entry after TCRdb re-called the 5' RACE reads with MiXCR. The table lists approximately 38,000 distinct CDR3 sequences, 2.5% of them singletons. The sequenced sample was PBMCs. The receptors stem from a man aged 50 to 59 with multiple sclerosis.

This clonotype has ten or more counts. The chain combines TRBV6-2 or TRBV6-3 with TRBJ2-3; D remains ambiguous. Germline V gene data show CDR1 as MNHEY and CDR2 as SVGEGT. Trimming pared 8 bases from V and 2 bases from J, leaving 8 bases between. This CDR3 comprises 12 residues. The CDR3 sequence is CASGQTTDTQYF. DNA for the CDR3: TGTGCCAGCGGCCAGACCACAGATACGCAGTATTTT.

This clonotype was seen many times. The rearrangement uses TRBV7-8 and TRBJ2-7; the D call may be TRBD1 or TRBD2 (5 bases each). In germline, CDR1 is SGHVS, CDR2 FQNEAQ. CDR3 length: 14 residues. The V and J ends lost 1 base and 1 base respectively, with 8 bases between them. Here the CDR3 DNA reads TGTGCCAGCAGCTTAGGGGGACCGTCCTACGAGCAGTACTTC. Protein product: CASSLGGPSYEQYF.

This clonotype was counted many times. The germline gene is not matched at one end of the junction; a read error may be the cause. The genes are TRBV10-3 and TRBJ1-5; perhaps TRBD1 as D (5 bases). The germline V gene encodes CDR1 ENHRY and CDR2 SYGVKD. This CDR3 is 14 amino acids long. As DNA, the CDR3 is TGTGCCATCAGTGCGGGGGGTGGGAATCAGCCCCAGAATTTT. The encoded protein is CAISAGGGNQPQNF.

This clonotype was counted at least ten times. The gene calls are TRBV4-3 and TRBJ1-2, with D hard to call. The CDR3 has 12 residues. The V gene's germline CDR1 is LGHNA and CDR2 YSLEER. V was shortened by 1 base and J by 5 bases, with 5 bases between the two germline ends. CDR3 amino acids: CASSQAGYGYTF. DNA of the CDR3: TGCGCCAGCAGCCAAGCGGGATATGGCTACACCTTC.

The rearrangement links TRBV6-5 to TRBJ2-7; D may match TRBD1 or TRBD2 (5 bases each). The V gene's germline CDR1 is MNHEY and CDR2 SVGAGI. The CDR3 is 11 amino acids. Between the trimmed V and J ends, which lost 7 bases and 6 bases, there was a span of 10 bases. CDR3 nucleotide sequence: TGTGCCAGCACAAACGGGGCCGAGCAGTACTTC. This codes for CASTNGAEQYF.

This clonotype was recorded a few times. The CDR3 carries no conserved terminal phenylalanine or tryptophan, so it likely arises from a read error. The V gene is TRBV12-3 or TRBV12-4, the J gene TRBJ2-5, with 11 positions matching TRBD2. Trimming at V came to 6 bases and at J to 5 bases, leaving 8 bases not matched to a gene. CDR3 length: 15 amino acids. Here the CDR3 reads CASSEVAGGPETQYC. CDR3 DNA: TGTGCCAGCAGCGAGGTAGCGGGGGGGCCGGAGACCCAGTACTGC.

This clonotype was counted many times. The rearrangement uses TRBV5-1 and TRBJ1-1, with D uncertain. CDR1 and CDR2 from the germline V gene are SGHRS and YFSETQ. Trimming removed 3 bases at V and 5 bases at J, with 14 bases between. The CDR3 has 14 amino acids. CDR3 DNA sequence: TGCGCCAGCAGCTCAACGACCGGGTGGACTGAAGCTTTCTTT. Its protein is CASSSTTGWTEAFF.